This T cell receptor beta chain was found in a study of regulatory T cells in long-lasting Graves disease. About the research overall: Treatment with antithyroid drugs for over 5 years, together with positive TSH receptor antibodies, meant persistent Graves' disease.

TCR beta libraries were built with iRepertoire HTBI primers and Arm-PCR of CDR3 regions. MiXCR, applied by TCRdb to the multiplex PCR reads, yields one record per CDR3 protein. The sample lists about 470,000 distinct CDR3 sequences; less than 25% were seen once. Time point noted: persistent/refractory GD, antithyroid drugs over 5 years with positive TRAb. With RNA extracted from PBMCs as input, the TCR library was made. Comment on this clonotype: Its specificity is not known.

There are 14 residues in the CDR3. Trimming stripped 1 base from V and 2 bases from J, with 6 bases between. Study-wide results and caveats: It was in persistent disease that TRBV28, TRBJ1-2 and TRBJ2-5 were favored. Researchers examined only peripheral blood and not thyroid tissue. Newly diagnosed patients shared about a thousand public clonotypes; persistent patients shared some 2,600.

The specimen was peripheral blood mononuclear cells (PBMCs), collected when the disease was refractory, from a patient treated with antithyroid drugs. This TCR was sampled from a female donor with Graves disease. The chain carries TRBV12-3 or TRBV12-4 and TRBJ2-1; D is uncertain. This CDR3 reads CASSLVAAYNEQFF. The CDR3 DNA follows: TGTGCCAGCAGTTTAGTGGCGGCCTACAATGAGCAGTTCTTC.